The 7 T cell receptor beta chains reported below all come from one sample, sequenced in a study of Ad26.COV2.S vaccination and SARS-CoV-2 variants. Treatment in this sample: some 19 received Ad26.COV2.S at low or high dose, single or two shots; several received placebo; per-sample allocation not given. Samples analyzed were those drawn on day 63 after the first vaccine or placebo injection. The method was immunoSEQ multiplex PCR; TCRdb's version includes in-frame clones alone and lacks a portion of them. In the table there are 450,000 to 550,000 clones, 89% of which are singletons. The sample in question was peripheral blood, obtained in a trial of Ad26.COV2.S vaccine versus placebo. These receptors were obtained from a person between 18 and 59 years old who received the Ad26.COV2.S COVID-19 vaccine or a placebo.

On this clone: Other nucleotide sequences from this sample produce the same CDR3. The CDR3 reads CAWLRSYGYTF. The CDR3 DNA reads as TGTGCCTGGTTACGAAGTTATGGCTACACCTTC. This sequence joins TRBV30 and TRBJ1-2, with unresolved D. The CDR3 covers 11 residues. Germline lookup yields CDR1 GTSNPN and CDR2 SVGIG (reference sequence). The V and J ends lost 5 bases and 5 bases respectively, with 9 bases between them.

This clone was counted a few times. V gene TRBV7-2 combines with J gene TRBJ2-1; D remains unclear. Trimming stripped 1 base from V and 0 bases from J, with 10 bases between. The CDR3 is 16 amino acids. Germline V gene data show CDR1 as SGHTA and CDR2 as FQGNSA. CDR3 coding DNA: TGTGCCAGCAGCTTAGGTTTGGGCGGCTCCTACAATGAGCAGTTCTTC. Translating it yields CASSLGLGGSYNEQFF.

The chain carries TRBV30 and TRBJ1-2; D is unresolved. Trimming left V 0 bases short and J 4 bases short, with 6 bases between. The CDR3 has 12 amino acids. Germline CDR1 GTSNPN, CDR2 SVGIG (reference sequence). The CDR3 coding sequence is TGTGCCTGGAGTGTAATGGGCTATGGCTACACCTTC. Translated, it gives CAWSVMGYGYTF.

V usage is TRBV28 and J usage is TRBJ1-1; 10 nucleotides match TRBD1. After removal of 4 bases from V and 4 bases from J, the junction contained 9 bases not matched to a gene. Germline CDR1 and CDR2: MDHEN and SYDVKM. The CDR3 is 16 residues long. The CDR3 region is CASSSAGTGVRTEAFF. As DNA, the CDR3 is TGTGCCAGCAGTTCCGCCGGGACAGGGGTTCGCACTGAAGCTTTCTTT.

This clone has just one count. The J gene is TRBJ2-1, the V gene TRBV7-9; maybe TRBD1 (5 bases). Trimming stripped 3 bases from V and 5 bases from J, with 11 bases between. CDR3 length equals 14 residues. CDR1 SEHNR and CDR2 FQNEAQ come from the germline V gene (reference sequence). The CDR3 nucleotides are TGTGCCAGCAGCTTCCAGGGTTTCCACAATGAGCAGTTCTTC. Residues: CASSFQGFHNEQFF.

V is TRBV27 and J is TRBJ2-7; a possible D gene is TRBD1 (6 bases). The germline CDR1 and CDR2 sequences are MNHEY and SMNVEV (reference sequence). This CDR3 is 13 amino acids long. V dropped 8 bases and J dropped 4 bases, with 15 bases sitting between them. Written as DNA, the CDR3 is TGTGCCAGCGCCCGGGACACACCTTACGAGCAGTACTTC. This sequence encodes CASARDTPYEQYF.

CDR3: CAISESNLASGGAYPDTQYF. The CDR3 DNA sequence: TGTGCCATCAGTGAGTCGAATTTGGCTAGCGGGGGGGCTTACCCAGATACGCAGTATTTT. This chain connects TRBV10-3 to TRBJ2-3; 12 nucleotides agree with TRBD2. Germline CDR1 ENHRY, CDR2 SYGVKD. Germline trimming cut 0 bases from V and 4 bases from J; bases unmatched to any gene: 14. This CDR3 has 20 amino acids.